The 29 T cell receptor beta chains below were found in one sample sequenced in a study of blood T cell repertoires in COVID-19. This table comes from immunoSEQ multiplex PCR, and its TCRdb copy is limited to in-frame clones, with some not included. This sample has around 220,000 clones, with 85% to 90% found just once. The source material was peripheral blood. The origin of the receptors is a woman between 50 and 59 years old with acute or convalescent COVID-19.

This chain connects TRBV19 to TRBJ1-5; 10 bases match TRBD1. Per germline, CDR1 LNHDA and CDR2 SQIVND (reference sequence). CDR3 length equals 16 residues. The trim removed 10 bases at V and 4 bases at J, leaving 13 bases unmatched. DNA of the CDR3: TGTGCCACCGAAAACAGGGACAGGGGTGCAAATCAGCCCCAGCATTTT. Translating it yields CATENRDRGANQPQHF.

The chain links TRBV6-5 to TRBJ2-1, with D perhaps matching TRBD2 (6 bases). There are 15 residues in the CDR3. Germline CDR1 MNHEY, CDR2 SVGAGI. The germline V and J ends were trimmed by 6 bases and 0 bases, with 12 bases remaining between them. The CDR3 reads CASSMGRGSYNEQFF. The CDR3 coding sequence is TGTGCCAGCAGCATGGGGCGGGGCTCCTACAATGAGCAGTTCTTC.

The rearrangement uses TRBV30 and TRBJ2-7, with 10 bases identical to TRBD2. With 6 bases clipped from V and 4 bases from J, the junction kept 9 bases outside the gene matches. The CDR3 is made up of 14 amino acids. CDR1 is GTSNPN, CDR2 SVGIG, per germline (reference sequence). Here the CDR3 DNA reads TGTGCCTGCCGACTAGCGGGCCTAACTTACGAGCAGTACTTC. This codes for CACRLAGLTYEQYF.

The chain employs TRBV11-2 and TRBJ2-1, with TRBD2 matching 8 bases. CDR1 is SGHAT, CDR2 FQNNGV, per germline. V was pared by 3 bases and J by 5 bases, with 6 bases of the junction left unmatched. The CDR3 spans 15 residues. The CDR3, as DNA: TGTGCCAGCAGCTTTAGCGGGAAGAAAGACAATGAGCAGTTCTTC. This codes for CASSFSGKKDNEQFF.

CDR3 nucleotides: TGTGCCAGCAGCTTGGGACAGGCGAACACTGAAGCTTTCTTT. Protein product: CASSLGQANTEAFF. The rearrangement joins TRBV7-2 to TRBJ1-1, with TRBD1 identical over 8 bases. After removal of 3 bases from V and 1 base from J, the junction contained 1 base not matched to a gene. The CDR3 is made up of 14 amino acids. The germline CDR1 and CDR2 sequences are SGHTA and FQGNSA.

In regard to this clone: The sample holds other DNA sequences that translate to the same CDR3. DNA of the CDR3: TGTGCCAGCAGTGAGAAAGGGGGCTATGGCTACACCTTC. Amino acids: CASSEKGGYGYTF. This chain uses TRBV6-1 with TRBJ1-2; D perhaps matches TRBD1 (6 bases). CDR3 length: 13 amino acids. Per germline, CDR1 MNHNS and CDR2 SASEGT. Trimming removed 3 bases at V and 4 bases at J, with 9 bases between.

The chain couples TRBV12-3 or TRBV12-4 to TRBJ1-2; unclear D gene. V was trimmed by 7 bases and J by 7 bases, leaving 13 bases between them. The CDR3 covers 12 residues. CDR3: CASTSAFSGYTF. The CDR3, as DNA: TGTGCCAGCACCTCCGCATTTAGTGGCTACACCTTC.

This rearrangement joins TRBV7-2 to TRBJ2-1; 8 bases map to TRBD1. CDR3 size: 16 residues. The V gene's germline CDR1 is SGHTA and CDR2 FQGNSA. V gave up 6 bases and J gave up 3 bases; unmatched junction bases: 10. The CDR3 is CASRFSGQGNYNEQFF. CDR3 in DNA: TGTGCCAGCAGATTTTCAGGACAGGGAAACTACAATGAGCAGTTCTTC.

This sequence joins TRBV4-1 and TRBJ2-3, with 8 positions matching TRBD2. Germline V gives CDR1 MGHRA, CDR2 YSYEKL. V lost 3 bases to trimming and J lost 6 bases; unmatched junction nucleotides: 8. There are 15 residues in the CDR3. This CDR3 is CASSQSGRGGDTQYF. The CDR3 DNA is TGCGCCAGCAGCCAGTCGGGACGGGGGGGCGATACGCAGTATTTT.

The CDR3 DNA reads TGTGCCAGCAGTTACTCGCCAGCACGGGGCAATCAGCCCCAGCATTTT. It is translated as CASSYSPARGNQPQHF. The chain links TRBV6-5 to TRBJ1-5; D is ambiguous. This CDR3 is built from 16 residues. Per the germline V gene, CDR1 is MNHEY and CDR2 is SVGAGI. V was pared by 0 bases and J by 2 bases, with 11 bases between.

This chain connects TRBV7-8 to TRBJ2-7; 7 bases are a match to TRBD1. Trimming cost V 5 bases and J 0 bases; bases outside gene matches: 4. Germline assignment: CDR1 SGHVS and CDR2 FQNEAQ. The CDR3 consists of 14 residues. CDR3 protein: CASSPGQTSYEQYF. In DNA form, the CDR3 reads TGTGCCAGCAGCCCGGGACAGACCTCCTACGAGCAGTACTTC.

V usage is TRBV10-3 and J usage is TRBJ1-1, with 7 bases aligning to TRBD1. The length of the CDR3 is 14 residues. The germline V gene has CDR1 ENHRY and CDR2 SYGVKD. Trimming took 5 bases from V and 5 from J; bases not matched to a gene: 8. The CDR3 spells CAISYRGPETEAFF. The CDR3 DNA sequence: TGTGCCATCAGTTACAGGGGACCGGAAACTGAAGCTTTCTTT.

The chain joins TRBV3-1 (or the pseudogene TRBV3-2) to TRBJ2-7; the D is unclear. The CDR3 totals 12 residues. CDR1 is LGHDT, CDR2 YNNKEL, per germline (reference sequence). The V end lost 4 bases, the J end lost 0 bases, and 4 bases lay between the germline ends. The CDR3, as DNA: TGTGCCAGCAGCCTTAGCTCCTACGAGCAGTACTTC. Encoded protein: CASSLSSYEQYF.

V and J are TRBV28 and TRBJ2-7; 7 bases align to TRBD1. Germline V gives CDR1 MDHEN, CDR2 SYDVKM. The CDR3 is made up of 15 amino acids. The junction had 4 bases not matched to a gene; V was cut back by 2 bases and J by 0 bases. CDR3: CASSLAGQASYEQYF. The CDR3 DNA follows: TGTGCCAGCAGTTTAGCCGGACAGGCCTCCTACGAGCAGTACTTC.

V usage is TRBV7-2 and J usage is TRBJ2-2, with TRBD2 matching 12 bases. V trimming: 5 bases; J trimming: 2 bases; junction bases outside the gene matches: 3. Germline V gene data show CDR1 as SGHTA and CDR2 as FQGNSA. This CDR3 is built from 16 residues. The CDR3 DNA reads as TGTGCCAGCAGCGAACTAGCGGGGGGCAACACCGGGGAGCTGTTTTTT. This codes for CASSELAGGNTGELFF.

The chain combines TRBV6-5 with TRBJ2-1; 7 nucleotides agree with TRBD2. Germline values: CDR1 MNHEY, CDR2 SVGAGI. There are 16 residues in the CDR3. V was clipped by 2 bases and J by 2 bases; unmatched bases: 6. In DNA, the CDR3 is TGTGCCAGCAGTTACGGTCCTAGCGGAACCTACAATGAGCAGTTCTTC. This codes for CASSYGPSGTYNEQFF.

CDR3 sequence (DNA): TGTGCCATCAGTGGAGGGCCGGGCCTCCATAATTCACCCCTCCACTTT. It specifies CAISGGPGLHNSPLHF. The J gene is TRBJ1-6, the V gene TRBV10-3; D remains ambiguous. V shed 4 bases and J shed 5 bases, with 15 bases lying between them. This CDR3 has 16 amino acids. The germline gives CDR1 ENHRY, CDR2 SYGVKD.

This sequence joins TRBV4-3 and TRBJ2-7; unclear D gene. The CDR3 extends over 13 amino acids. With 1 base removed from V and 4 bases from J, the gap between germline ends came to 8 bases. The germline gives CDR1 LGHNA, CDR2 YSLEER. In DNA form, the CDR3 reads TGCGCCAGCAGCCAAGCCCTCGGGTACGAGCAGTACTTC. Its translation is CASSQALGYEQYF.

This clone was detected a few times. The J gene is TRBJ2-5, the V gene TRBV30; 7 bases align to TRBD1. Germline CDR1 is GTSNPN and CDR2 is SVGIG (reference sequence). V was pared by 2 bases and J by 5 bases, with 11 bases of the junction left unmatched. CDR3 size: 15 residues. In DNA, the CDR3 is TGTGCCTGGAGTCTCCGGACAGGCTTAGGGGAGACCCAGTACTTC. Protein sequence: CAWSLRTGLGETQYF.

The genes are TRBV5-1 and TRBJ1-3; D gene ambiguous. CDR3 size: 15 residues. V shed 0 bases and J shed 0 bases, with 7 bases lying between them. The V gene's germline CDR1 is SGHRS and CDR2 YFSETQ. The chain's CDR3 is CASSLGAVSGNTIYF. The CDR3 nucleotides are TGCGCCAGCAGCTTGGGGGCCGTCTCTGGAAACACCATATATTTT.

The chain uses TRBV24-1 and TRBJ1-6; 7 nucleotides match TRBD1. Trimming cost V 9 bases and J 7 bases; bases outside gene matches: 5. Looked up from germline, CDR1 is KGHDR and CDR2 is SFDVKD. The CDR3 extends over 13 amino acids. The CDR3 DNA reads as TGTGCCACCCAGCGACAGGGCAATTCACCCCTCCACTTT. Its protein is CATQRQGNSPLHF.

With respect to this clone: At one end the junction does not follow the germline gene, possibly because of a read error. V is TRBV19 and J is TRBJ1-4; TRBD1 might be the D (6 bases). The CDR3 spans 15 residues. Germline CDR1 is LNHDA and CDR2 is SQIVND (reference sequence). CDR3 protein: CASSILGGAKEKLFF. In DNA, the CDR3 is TGTGCCAGTAGTATTTTAGGGGGGGCTAAGGAAAAACTGTTTTTT.

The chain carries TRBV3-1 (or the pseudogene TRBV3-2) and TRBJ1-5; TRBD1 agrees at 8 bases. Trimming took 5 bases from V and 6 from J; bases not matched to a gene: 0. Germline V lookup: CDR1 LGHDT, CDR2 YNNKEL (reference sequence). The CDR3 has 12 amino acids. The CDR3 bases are TGTGCCAGCAGCGGGACAGGTCAGCCCCAGCATTTT. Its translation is CASSGTGQPQHF.

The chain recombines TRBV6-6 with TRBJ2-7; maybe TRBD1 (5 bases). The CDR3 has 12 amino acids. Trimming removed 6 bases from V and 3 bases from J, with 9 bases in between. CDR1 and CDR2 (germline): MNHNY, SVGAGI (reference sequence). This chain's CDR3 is CASSSQGYEQYF. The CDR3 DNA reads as TGTGCCAGCAGCTCCCAGGGCTACGAGCAGTACTTC.

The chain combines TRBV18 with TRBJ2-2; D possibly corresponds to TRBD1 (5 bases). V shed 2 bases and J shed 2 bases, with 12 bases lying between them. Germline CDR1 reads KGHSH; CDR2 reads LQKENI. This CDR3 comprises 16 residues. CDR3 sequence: CASSPMDTQNTGELFF. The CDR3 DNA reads TGTGCCAGCTCACCAATGGACACTCAAAACACCGGGGAGCTGTTTTTT.

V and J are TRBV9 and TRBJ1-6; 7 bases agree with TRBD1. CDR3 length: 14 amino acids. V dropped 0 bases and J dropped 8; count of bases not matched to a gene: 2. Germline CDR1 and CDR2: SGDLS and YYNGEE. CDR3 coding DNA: TGTGCCAGCAGCGTAGACCAGGGGGATTCACCCCTCCACTTT. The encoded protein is CASSVDQGDSPLHF.

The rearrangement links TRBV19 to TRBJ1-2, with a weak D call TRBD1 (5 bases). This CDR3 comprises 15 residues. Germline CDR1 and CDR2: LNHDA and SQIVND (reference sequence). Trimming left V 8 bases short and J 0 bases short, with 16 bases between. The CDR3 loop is CASAGDSKSNYGYTF. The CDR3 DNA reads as TGTGCCAGTGCGGGGGATTCAAAGTCTAACTATGGCTACACCTTC.

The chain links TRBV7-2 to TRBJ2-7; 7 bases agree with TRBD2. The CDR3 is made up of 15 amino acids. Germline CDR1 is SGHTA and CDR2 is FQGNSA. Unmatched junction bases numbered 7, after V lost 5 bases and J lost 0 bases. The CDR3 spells CASSPSAGFSYEQYF. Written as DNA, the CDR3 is TGTGCCAGCAGCCCTTCAGCGGGGTTCTCCTACGAGCAGTACTTC. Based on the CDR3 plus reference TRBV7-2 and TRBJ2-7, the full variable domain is GAGVSQSPSNKVTEKGKDVELRCDPISGHTALYWYRQSLGQGLEFLIYFQGNSAPDKSGLPSDRFSAERTGGSVSTLTIQRTQQEDSAVYLCASSPSAGFSYEQYFGPGTRLTVT.

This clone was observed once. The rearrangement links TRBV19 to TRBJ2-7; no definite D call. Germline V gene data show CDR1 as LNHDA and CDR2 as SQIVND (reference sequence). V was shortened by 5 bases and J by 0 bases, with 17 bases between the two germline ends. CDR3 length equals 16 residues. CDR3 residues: CASSPERLTGSYEQYF. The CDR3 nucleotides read TGTGCCAGTAGTCCCGAACGTTTGACGGGCTCCTACGAGCAGTACTTC.